These 26 T cell receptor beta chains originate from one sample sequenced in a study of naive CD8 T cells in extremely preterm neonates. Libraries were prepared by immunoSEQ multiplex PCR; TCRdb keeps only in-frame clonotypes and omits some of them. The table lists 5,000 to 6,500 clones, approximately 98% of them singletons. The specimen sequenced was naive CD8+ T cells from blood. These receptors originate from a human donor in good health.

This clone was recorded once. V is TRBV5-1 and J is TRBJ2-7; 9 positions agree with TRBD1. CDR1 is SGHRS and CDR2 is YFSETQ in the germline V gene. The CDR3 covers 15 residues. Trimming at V came to 4 bases and at J to 8 bases, leaving 13 bases not matched to a gene. The CDR3 DNA follows: TGCGCCAGCAGCCCGGACCGGGGACAGGGTTACAAGCAGTACTTC. This translates into CASSPDRGQGYKQYF. Using reference TRBV5-1 and TRBJ2-7 for the parts outside the CDR3, the full variable domain is KAGVTQTPRYLIKTRGQQVTLSCSPISGHRSVSWYQQTPGQGLQFLFEYFSETQRNKGNFPGRFSGRQFSNSRSEMNVSTLELGDSALYLCASSPDRGQGYKQYFGPGTRLTVT.

The chain couples TRBV10-2 to TRBJ2-3; D perhaps matches TRBD1 (6 bases). The V and J ends lost 0 bases and 6 bases respectively, with 16 bases between them. Germline values: CDR1 WSHSY, CDR2 SAAADI. The CDR3 covers 16 residues. CDR3 sequence (DNA): TGCGCCAGCAGTGAGTCCCCGGGGACAAGGAGGGATACGCAGTATTTT. This encodes CASSESPGTRRDTQYF.

This clone was observed a single time. The chain couples TRBV6-1 to TRBJ1-1; 7 nucleotides align to TRBD1. J was trimmed by 5 bases and V by 9 bases; bases with no gene match: 3. This CDR3 spans 11 amino acids. Germline values: CDR1 MNHNS, CDR2 SASEGT. In DNA, the CDR3 is TGTGCCAGTAGACAGGGAACTGAAGCTTTCTTT. Translated, it gives CASRQGTEAFF.

The rearrangement joins TRBV6-1 to TRBJ2-7; 9 bases fit TRBD1. The CDR3 has 13 residues. CDR1 is MNHNS and CDR2 is SASEGT in the germline V gene. The V segment lost 10 bases and the J segment 3 bases; nucleotides outside the gene matches: 7. For the CDR3, the DNA is TGTGCCATCCGGGACAGGGAACTCTACGAGCAGTACTTC. Amino acids: CAIRDRELYEQYF.

The chain has TRBV7-2 and TRBJ1-2; no definite D call. Germline values: CDR1 SGHTA, CDR2 FQGNSA. V was trimmed by 4 bases and J by 5 bases, leaving 17 bases between them. The CDR3 spans 15 residues. The CDR3 sequence: CASSSSASGEYGYTF. CDR3 in DNA: TGTGCCAGCAGCTCCAGTGCTAGCGGAGAATATGGCTACACCTTC.

The chain has TRBV7-2 and TRBJ2-7, with D possibly TRBD2 on 6 matching bases. Germline V gene data show CDR1 as SGHTA and CDR2 as FQGNSA. The V and J ends lost 3 bases and 1 base respectively, with 13 bases between them. This CDR3 contains 15 residues. CDR3 DNA sequence: TGTGCCAGCAGCTTTGGGGGAGGAGGGTCCTACGAGCAGTACTTC. Amino acids: CASSFGGGGSYEQYF.

V is TRBV27 and J is TRBJ2-3, with D perhaps matching TRBD2 (7 bases). The germline V gene encodes CDR1 MNHEY and CDR2 SMNVEV (reference sequence). Trimming left V 8 bases short and J 0 bases short, with 9 bases between. CDR3 length: 13 amino acids. This CDR3 reads CASGGASTDTQYF. Written as DNA, the CDR3 is TGTGCCAGCGGGGGGGCTAGCACAGATACGCAGTATTTT.

The rearrangement links TRBV28 to TRBJ2-5; maybe TRBD1 (5 bases). Germline assignment: CDR1 MDHEN and CDR2 SYDVKM. The V gene lost 3 bases and the J gene lost 5 bases, with 10 bases spanning the gap. This CDR3 is 13 amino acids long. In nucleotides, the CDR3 is TGTGCCAGCAGTTTTCAGGGTGGCGAGACCCAGTACTTC. Protein product: CASSFQGGETQYF.

As DNA, the CDR3 is TGTGCCAGCAGCTTAGCGTCGACAGAGCAGTTCTTC. This translates into CASSLASTEQFF. The genes are TRBV7-9 and TRBJ2-1; D is unclear. Deletions cut 0 bases from V and 10 bases from J, with 7 bases between. This CDR3 is built from 12 residues. From germline, CDR1 is SEHNR and CDR2 FQNEAQ (reference sequence).

The chain combines TRBV5-5 with TRBJ2-1; perhaps TRBD1 as D (5 bases). Trimming removed 0 bases at V and 0 bases at J, with 13 bases between. The CDR3 loop spans 17 amino acids. Germline CDR1 reads SGHKS; CDR2 reads YYEKEE (reference sequence). The CDR3 protein is CASSLAESGNSYNEQFF. In DNA, the CDR3 is TGTGCCAGCAGCTTGGCCGAGTCAGGGAACTCCTACAATGAGCAGTTCTTC.

V is TRBV19 and J is TRBJ1-1; no definite D call. CDR1 is LNHDA, CDR2 SQIVND, per germline (reference sequence). The CDR3 has 15 residues. V was cut by 0 bases and J by 5 bases, with 13 bases left in between. The CDR3 protein is CASSIEEGFYTEAFF. In nucleotides, the CDR3 is TGTGCCAGTAGTATAGAGGAGGGTTTCTATACTGAAGCTTTCTTT.

The chain joins TRBV27 to TRBJ2-5; 15 bases fit TRBD2. The CDR3 consists of 16 residues. J was trimmed by 5 bases and V by 6 bases; bases with no gene match: 7. Germline V gene data show CDR1 as MNHEY and CDR2 as SMNVEV (reference sequence). CDR3 sequence reads: CASSPSGTSGRETQYF. As DNA, the CDR3 is TGTGCCAGCAGCCCAAGCGGGACTAGCGGGAGGGAGACCCAGTACTTC.

This CDR3 is CASSPRLAAGEQFF. Written as DNA, the CDR3 is TGCGCCAGCAGCCCTAGACTAGCGGCGGGTGAGCAGTTCTTC. The chain employs TRBV4-1 and TRBJ2-1; 9 bases line up with TRBD2. Germline CDR1 reads MGHRA; CDR2 reads YSYEKL. This CDR3 contains 14 residues. Trimming at V came to 4 bases and at J to 9 bases, leaving 7 bases not matched to a gene.

The V call is TRBV6-1, the J call TRBJ2-5, with D unresolved. CDR1 is MNHNS, CDR2 SASEGT, per germline. The CDR3 length is 11 residues. V was trimmed by 7 bases and J by 5 bases, leaving 8 bases between them. The CDR3: CASTSTETQYF. The CDR3 bases are TGTGCCAGCACCTCTACTGAGACCCAGTACTTC.

The gene calls are TRBV29-1 and TRBJ2-1; D gene uncertain. The germline V and J ends were trimmed by 0 bases and 0 bases, with 6 bases remaining between them. This CDR3 spans 14 amino acids. The germline gives CDR1 SQVTM, CDR2 ANQGSEA. The CDR3 DNA sequence: TGCAGCGTTGAAGAAACCGGCTCCTACAATGAGCAGTTCTTC. The encoded protein is CSVEETGSYNEQFF.

The V and J genes are TRBV16 and TRBJ2-1; D is uncertain. V lost 1 base, J lost 6 bases, and 4 bases lay in between. Germline lookup yields CDR1 KGHSY and CDR2 FQNENV. There are 12 residues in the CDR3. Here the CDR3 DNA reads TGTGCCAGCAGCCAATTTAGCAATGAGCAGTTCTTC. It translates to CASSQFSNEQFF. Drawing the rest from reference TRBV16 and TRBJ2-1, the complete variable domain is GEEVAQTPKHLVRGEGQKAKLYCAPIKGHSYVFWYQQVLKNEFKFLISFQNENVFDETGMPKERFSAKCLPNSPCSLEIQATKLEDSAVYFCASSQFSNEQFFGPGTRLTVL.

This clone was observed once. The chain couples TRBV30 to TRBJ1-4, with D tentatively TRBD1 (6 bases). Trimming shortened V by 2 bases and J by 5 bases, and 15 bases separated the two germline ends. This CDR3 has 15 amino acids. The germline gives CDR1 GTSNPN, CDR2 SVGIG (reference sequence). The CDR3 DNA reads as TGTGCCTGGAGTCTTCTTAGGACAGAGAATGAAAAACTGTTTTTT. Its protein is CAWSLLRTENEKLFF.

V and J are TRBV9 and TRBJ2-1; D is unclear. The germline V gene encodes CDR1 SGDLS and CDR2 YYNGEE. With 0 bases removed from V and 6 bases from J, the gap between germline ends came to 4 bases. The CDR3 sequence is 12 residues long. The DNA for the CDR3 is TGTGCCAGCAGCGTAGGGCTCAATGAGCAGTTCTTC. Its translation: CASSVGLNEQFF.

V gene TRBV7-9 combines with J gene TRBJ2-5, with 7 bases aligning to TRBD2. The J call is doubtful: the DNA matches TRBJ2-7 better. Germline V gene sequence: CDR1 SEHNR, CDR2 FQNEAQ (reference sequence). This CDR3 comprises 13 residues. The CDR3 nucleotides read TGTGCCAGCAGGGGGGGGGTTTCCTACGAGCAGTACTTC. As protein: CASRGGVSYEQYF.

The chain joins TRBV7-9 to TRBJ2-1, with TRBD2 matching 12 bases. CDR3 length equals 15 residues. Germline V lookup: CDR1 SEHNR, CDR2 FQNEAQ (reference sequence). V shed 5 bases, J shed 5 bases, and the junction held 4 bases outside the gene matches. In DNA form, the CDR3 reads TGTGCCAGCAGCGCAACTAGCGGGAGGCACAATGAGCAGTTCTTC. Its translation: CASSATSGRHNEQFF.

The chain has TRBV4-1 and TRBJ2-4, with 8 bases that match TRBD1. V shed 0 bases and J 7 bases; nucleotides not matched to a gene: 5. This CDR3 is built from 15 residues. CDR1 and CDR2 from the germline V gene are MGHRA and YSYEKL. Here the CDR3 reads CASSQEQWTGNIQYF. Here the CDR3 DNA reads TGCGCCAGCAGCCAAGAACAGTGGACAGGGAACATTCAGTACTTC.

The chain carries TRBV10-2 and TRBJ1-2; TRBD1 is a possible D gene (6 bases). The V gene lost 9 bases and the J gene lost 2 bases, with 19 bases spanning the gap. CDR1 is WSHSY, CDR2 SAAADI, per germline. The CDR3 has 15 residues. CDR3 loop: CASLAQGSPNYGYTF. DNA for the CDR3: TGCGCCAGTCTAGCCCAGGGGTCCCCGAACTATGGCTACACCTTC.

The chain employs TRBV7-8 and TRBJ2-7; 7 bases are shared with TRBD2. Trimming at V came to 1 base and at J to 0 bases, leaving 9 bases not matched to a gene. CDR3 length: 17 residues. Germline lookup yields CDR1 SGHVS and CDR2 FQNEAQ. The DNA of the CDR3 is TGTGCCAGCAGCTTAGTTGGTAGCGGGTATGTCTCCTACGAGCAGTACTTC. Amino acids: CASSLVGSGYVSYEQYF. The full variable domain, with the rest looked up from reference TRBV7-8 and TRBJ2-7, is GAGVSQSPRYKVAKRGQDVALRCDPISGHVSLFWYQQALGQGPEFLTYFQNEAQLDKSGLPSDRFFAERPEGSVSTLKIQRTQQEDSAVYLCASSLVGSGYVSYEQYFGPGTRLTVT.

V is TRBV11-2 and J is TRBJ1-2, with TRBD1 as a possible D gene (5 bases). Trimming stripped 1 base from V and 2 bases from J, with 5 bases between. The CDR3 totals 13 residues. Germline assignment: CDR1 SGHAT and CDR2 FQNNGV. This CDR3 is CASSLGQNYGYTF. In DNA form, the CDR3 reads TGTGCCAGCAGCTTAGGACAGAACTATGGCTACACCTTC.

This chain connects TRBV27 to TRBJ1-5, with 8 bases fitting TRBD1. Per the germline V gene, CDR1 is MNHEY and CDR2 is SMNVEV (reference sequence). The V segment lost 6 bases and the J segment 2 bases; nucleotides outside the gene matches: 9. This CDR3 spans 16 amino acids. The CDR3 region has the DNA TGTGCCAGCAGGCCTCAGGGGGCAAGGGGCAATCAGCCCCAGCATTTT. Protein product: CASRPQGARGNQPQHF.

The V gene is TRBV7-9, the J gene TRBJ2-1, with 7 bases fitting TRBD1. V dropped 5 bases and J dropped 10; count of bases not matched to a gene: 2. This CDR3 contains 11 residues. Germline V gene sequence: CDR1 SEHNR, CDR2 FQNEAQ (reference sequence). CDR3 DNA sequence: TGTGCCAGCAGCGGGGACAGCGAGCAGTTCTTC. Its protein is CASSGDSEQFF.